These T cell receptor beta chains were read from a single sample in a study of blood T cell repertoires in COVID-19. TCRdb's copy holds only in-frame clones and misses some; the assay was immunoSEQ multiplex PCR. The table lists fewer than 350,000 clones, approximately 80% of them singletons. The sample comprised peripheral blood. The receptors originated from a woman aged 60 to 75 with active or convalescent COVID-19. CDR3s include the opening cysteine and the closing phenylalanine or tryptophan. A D gene is named only where the DNA matches it firmly. Size tells how often a clone was seen (once, few, many) or the class of an expanded clone, and some rows leave it out.

J gene,clone size,D gene,V gene,CDR3 DNA,CDR3 protein
TRBJ1-2,-,-,TRBV6-5,TGTGCCAGCAGTTACTCGATGGGTACGGGTTGGTATGGCTACACCTTC,CASSYSMGTGWYGYTF
TRBJ2-1,-,TRBD2,TRBV27,TGTGCCAGCAGTTTAAGGCTAGCGGGGGGTAATGAGCAGTTCTTC,CASSLRLAGGNEQFF
TRBJ2-7,-,TRBD1,TRBV6-5,TGTGCCAGCAGTCGAACAGGGGACTCCTACGAGCAGTACTTC,CASSRTGDSYEQYF
TRBJ2-2,once,TRBD2,TRBV9,TGTGCCAGCAGCGTAAGTCCCGCGGGGGGAAGGACCGGGGAGCTGTTTTTT,CASSVSPAGGRTGELFF
TRBJ1-2,-,-,TRBV18,TGTGCCAGCTCACCCGAGGGCTCGGTCTATGGCTACACCTTC,CASSPEGSVYGYTF
TRBJ2-1,few,TRBD1,TRBV6-1,TGTGCCAGCAGTGAACGGGACAGGGGGCGGGGTGAGCAGTTCTTC,CASSERDRGRGEQFF
TRBJ2-1,-,-,TRBV23-1,TGCGCCAGCAGTCAACGGTACAATGAGCAGTTCTTC,CASSQRYNEQFF
TRBJ1-2,-,-,TRBV4-2,TGTGCCAGCAGCCAAGGGGAGGGGGGGGACTATGGCTACACCTTC,CASSQGEGGDYGYTF
TRBJ1-2,-,-,TRBV29-1,TGCAGCGTTGAGCGACAGTATGGCTACACCTTC,CSVERQYGYTF
TRBJ2-7,-,-,TRBV19,TGTGCCAGTAGTTACTCGAGGAGTGCCAGGGCCCGAAACGAGCAGTACTTC,CASSYSRSARARNEQYF
TRBJ1-2,few,-,TRBV24-1,TGTGCCATTGCCTGGACTCTCTTC,CAIAWTLF
TRBJ1-2,-,TRBD1,TRBV11-3,TGTGCCAGCAGCCGTGGCCGGGACAGGGGGCATGGCTACACCTTC,CASSRGRDRGHGYTF
TRBJ1-3,-,-,TRBV2,TGTGCCAGCAGTACAGGGATCTCTGGAAACACCATATATTTT,CASSTGISGNTIYF
TRBJ1-1,-,TRBD1,TRBV2,TGTGCCAGCAGTTCCCGACAGGGGCCTGAAGCTTTCTTT,CASSSRQGPEAFF
TRBJ2-3,-,TRBD2,TRBV11-3,TGTGCCAGCAGCCCGACTAGCGGGGCCTCCGATACGCAGTATTTT,CASSPTSGASDTQYF
TRBJ1-2,-,-,TRBV7-8,TGTGCCAGCAGCGCGCGGGGGGGTTCTGACTATGGCTACACCTTC,CASSARGGSDYGYTF
TRBJ1-2,once,TRBD1,TRBV10-1,TGCGCCAGCAGTGTGACCCGGGACAGGAGTGGCTACACCTTC,CASSVTRDRSGYTF
TRBJ1-3,-,-,TRBV7-2,TGTGCCAGCAGCCACATGGGAGCTGGTTCTGGAAACACCATATATTTT,CASSHMGAGSGNTIYF
TRBJ1-2,-,TRBD1,TRBV19,TGTGCCAGTAGTATTCCCACGGACAGGATTGACTATGGCTACACCTTC,CASSIPTDRIDYGYTF
TRBJ1-2,-,-,TRBV7-9,TGTGCCAGCAGCGCGGGGCAACACCGCTATGGCTACACCTTC,CASSAGQHRYGYTF
TRBJ1-1,-,-,TRBV18,TGTGCCAGCTCACCAGGGCCCGTGAAGAACACTGAAGCTTTCTTT,CASSPGPVKNTEAFF
TRBJ2-1,once,-,TRBV2,TGTGCCAGCCCTCTCGAGCATGAGCCCTACAATGAGCAGTTCTTC,CASPLEHEPYNEQFF
TRBJ2-6,-,-,TRBV14,TGTGCCAGCAGCCTGGGCCCAAGCTCTGGGGCCAACGTCCTGACTTTC,CASSLGPSSGANVLTF
TRBJ1-6,-,-,TRBV10-1,TGCGCCAGCAGTGAGGCCCGGACAGAGAACTATAATTCACCCCTCCACTTT,CASSEARTENYNSPLHF
TRBJ2-7,-,-,TRBV3-1/TRBV3-2,TGTGCCAGCAGCCAAGATCCGGGTTCCTACGAGCAGTACTTC,CASSQDPGSYEQYF
TRBJ1-3,-,TRBD1,TRBV7-8,TGTGCCAGCAGCCCCTTAGGGGGGACAGGGGACTCTGGAAACACCATATATTTT,CASSPLGGTGDSGNTIYF
TRBJ1-3,-,TRBD1,TRBV7-8,TGTGCCAGCAGTATCGGGACAGTCAGCTCTGGAAACACCATATATTTT,CASSIGTVSSGNTIYF
TRBJ1-5,-,-,TRBV7-9,TGTGCCAGCAGCTTAGATGGGGGGGCGGGTCAGCCCCAGCATTTT,CASSLDGGAGQPQHF
TRBJ2-1,once,-,TRBV5-5,TGTGCCAGCAGCTTGGGGGGCCCGGATGAGCAGTTCTTC,CASSLGGPDEQFF
TRBJ1-1,-,-,TRBV29-1,TGCAGCGTCAACAGGGTAGGGAACACTGAAGCTTTCTTT,CSVNRVGNTEAFF
TRBJ2-3,-,TRBD1,TRBV9,TGTGCCAGCAGCGTAGGGGCAGGACAGGGCACAGATACGCAGTATTTT,CASSVGAGQGTDTQYF
TRBJ1-1,-,-,TRBV11-2,TGTGCCAGCAGCCTCGGGGGGGGAAGAGCTGAAGCTTTCTTT,CASSLGGGRAEAFF
TRBJ2-1,-,TRBD1,TRBV5-1,TGCGCCAGCAGCCTCCGACAGGGGGAGGACAATGAGCAGTTCTTC,CASSLRQGEDNEQFF
TRBJ1-1,-,TRBD1,TRBV7-6,TGTGCCAGCAGCTGGACAGGGGCCCGGTATAACACTGAAGCTTTCTTT,CASSWTGARYNTEAFF
TRBJ1-2,-,-,TRBV19,TGTGCCAGTCAGCCGGGACTTTCCTATGGCTACACCTTC,CASQPGLSYGYTF
TRBJ2-7,once,TRBD2,TRBV27,TGTGCCAGCAGTTGGGGACTAGCGGGGGAGGCGAAACCGCAGTACTTC,CASSWGLAGEAKPQYF
TRBJ2-3,once,TRBD2,TRBV6-1,TGTGCCAGCAGTGAAGAGGCTAGCGGGGGGACATCTTACACAGATACGCAGTATTTT,CASSEEASGGTSYTDTQYF
TRBJ2-7,-,TRBD1,TRBV5-1,TGCGCCAGCAGCTTAAGGTCGACAGGGGGCTACGAGCAGTACTTC,CASSLRSTGGYEQYF
TRBJ2-5,-,TRBD1,TRBV18,TGTGCCAGCTCGTCTTTGACAGGGCGTGAGACCCAGTACTTC,CASSSLTGRETQYF
TRBJ2-3,-,-,TRBV18,TGTGCCAGCTCACCACTCTACGAAACAGCAGATACGCAGTATTTT,CASSPLYETADTQYF
TRBJ1-2,-,-,TRBV2,TGTGCCAGCAGCGACTCACGTGGGAACTATGGCTACACCTTC,CASSDSRGNYGYTF
TRBJ2-1,-,-,TRBV19,TGTGCCAGTAGTATAGGACGGGGTGGGTACAATGAGCAGTTCTTC,CASSIGRGGYNEQFF
TRBJ2-3,-,-,TRBV5-4,TGTGCCATCCCCTCCGGTAGTGCAGATACGCAGTATTTT,CAIPSGSADTQYF
TRBJ1-1,-,TRBD1,TRBV30,TGTGCTTCGACAGGGTTGGGCGCTGAAGCTTTCTTT,CASTGLGAEAFF
TRBJ1-1,-,-,TRBV7-8,TGTGCCAGCAGCTCGGACACGAACACTGAAGCTTTCTTT,CASSSDTNTEAFF
TRBJ1-1,-,-,TRBV10-3,TGTGCCATCAGTGAGGACAGGACGAACACTGAAGCTTTCTTT,CAISEDRTNTEAFF
TRBJ1-2,-,-,TRBV6-2/TRBV6-3,TGTGCCAGCAGTTACAGGGGAAGCGGCTACACCTTC,CASSYRGSGYTF